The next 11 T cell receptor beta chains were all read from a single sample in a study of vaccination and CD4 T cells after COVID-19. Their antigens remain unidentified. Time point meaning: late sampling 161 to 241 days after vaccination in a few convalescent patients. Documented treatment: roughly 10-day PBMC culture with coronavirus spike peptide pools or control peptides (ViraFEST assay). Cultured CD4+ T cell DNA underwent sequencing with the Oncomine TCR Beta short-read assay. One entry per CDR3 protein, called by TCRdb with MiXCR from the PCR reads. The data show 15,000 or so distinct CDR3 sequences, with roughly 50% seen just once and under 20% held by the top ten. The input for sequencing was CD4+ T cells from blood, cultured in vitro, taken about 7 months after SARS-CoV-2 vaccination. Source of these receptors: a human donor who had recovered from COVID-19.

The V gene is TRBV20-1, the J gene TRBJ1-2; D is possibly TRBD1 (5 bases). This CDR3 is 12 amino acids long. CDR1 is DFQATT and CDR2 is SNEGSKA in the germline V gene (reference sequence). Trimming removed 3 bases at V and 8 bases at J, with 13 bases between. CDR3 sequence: CSASGSGRGYTF. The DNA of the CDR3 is TGCAGTGCTAGTGGTTCAGGGAGAGGCTACACCTTC.

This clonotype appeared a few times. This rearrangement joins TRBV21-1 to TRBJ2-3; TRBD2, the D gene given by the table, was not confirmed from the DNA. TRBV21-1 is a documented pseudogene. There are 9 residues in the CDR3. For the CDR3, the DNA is TGTGCCAGCAGCAAAGGGGACTCCTTT. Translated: CASSKGDSF.

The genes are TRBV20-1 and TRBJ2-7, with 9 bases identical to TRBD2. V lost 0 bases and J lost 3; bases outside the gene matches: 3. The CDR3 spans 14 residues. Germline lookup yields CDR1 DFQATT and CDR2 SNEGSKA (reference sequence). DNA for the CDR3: TGCAGTGCTAGAGATCGCGGGAGGGTCTACGAGCAGTACTTC. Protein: CSARDRGRVYEQYF.

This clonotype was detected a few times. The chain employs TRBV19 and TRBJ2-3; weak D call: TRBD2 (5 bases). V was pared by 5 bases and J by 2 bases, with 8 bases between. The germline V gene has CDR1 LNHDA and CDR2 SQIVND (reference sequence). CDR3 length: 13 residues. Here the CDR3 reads CASSAGITDTQYF. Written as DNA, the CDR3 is TGTGCCAGTAGTGCCGGGATCACAGATACGCAGTATTTT.

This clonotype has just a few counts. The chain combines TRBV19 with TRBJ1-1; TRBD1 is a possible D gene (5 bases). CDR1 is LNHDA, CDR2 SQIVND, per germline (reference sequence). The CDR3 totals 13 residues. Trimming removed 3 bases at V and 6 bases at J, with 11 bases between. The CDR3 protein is CASSIRGDAEAFF. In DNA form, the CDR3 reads TGTGCCAGTAGTATTAGAGGGGACGCTGAAGCTTTCTTT.

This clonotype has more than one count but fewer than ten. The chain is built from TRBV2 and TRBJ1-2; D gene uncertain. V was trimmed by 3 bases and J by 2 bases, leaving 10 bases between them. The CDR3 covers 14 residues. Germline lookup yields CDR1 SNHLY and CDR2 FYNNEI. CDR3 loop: CASSERWGNYGYTF. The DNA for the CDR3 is TGTGCCAGCAGTGAGCGCTGGGGAAACTATGGCTACACCTTC.

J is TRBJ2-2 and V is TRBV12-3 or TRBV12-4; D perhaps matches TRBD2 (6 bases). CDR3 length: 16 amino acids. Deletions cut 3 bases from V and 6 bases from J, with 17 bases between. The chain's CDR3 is CASSLGLPNLSGELFF. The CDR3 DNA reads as TGTGCCAGCAGTTTGGGACTTCCGAACCTCTCCGGGGAGCTGTTTTTT.

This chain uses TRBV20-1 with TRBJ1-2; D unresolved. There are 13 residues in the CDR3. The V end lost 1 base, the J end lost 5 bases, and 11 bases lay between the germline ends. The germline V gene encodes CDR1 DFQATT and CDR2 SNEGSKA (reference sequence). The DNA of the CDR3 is TGCAGTGCTAGAGTAGGCTTGGGATATGGCTACACCTTC. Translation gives CSARVGLGYGYTF.

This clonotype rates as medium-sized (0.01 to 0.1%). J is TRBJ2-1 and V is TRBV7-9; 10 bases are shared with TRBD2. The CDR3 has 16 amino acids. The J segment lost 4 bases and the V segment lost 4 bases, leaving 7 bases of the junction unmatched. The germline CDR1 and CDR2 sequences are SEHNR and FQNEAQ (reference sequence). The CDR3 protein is CASSSGLALGYNEQFF. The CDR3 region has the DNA TGTGCCAGCAGCTCGGGACTAGCGCTAGGATACAATGAGCAGTTCTTC.

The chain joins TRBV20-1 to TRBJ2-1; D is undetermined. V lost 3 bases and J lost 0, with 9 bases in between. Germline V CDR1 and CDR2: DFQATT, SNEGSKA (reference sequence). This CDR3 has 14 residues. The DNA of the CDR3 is TGCAGTGCTAGGGGCCTTATCTCCTACAATGAGCAGTTCTTC. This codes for CSARGLISYNEQFF.

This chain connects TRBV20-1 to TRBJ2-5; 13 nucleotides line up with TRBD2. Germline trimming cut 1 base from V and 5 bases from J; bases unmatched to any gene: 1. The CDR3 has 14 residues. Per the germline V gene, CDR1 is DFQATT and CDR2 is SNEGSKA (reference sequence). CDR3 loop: CSARGLAGGETQYF. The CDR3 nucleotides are TGCAGTGCTAGAGGACTAGCGGGGGGCGAGACCCAGTACTTC.